This TCR beta chain appears in the sequencing data of a study of cytomegalovirus exposure and HLA in healthy donors. Study in general: Researchers found that less than 90% of almost 400 genotyped donors fell within the Caucasian-associated ancestry cluster. General study results and limits: A later analysis associated roughly 15,000 TCR beta sequences with HLA alleles at a 0.05 false discovery rate. A missense DCLRE1C variant was associated with V- and J-gene trimming of TCR beta chains in a later analysis, and an independent cohort replicated the association.

This clone is a singleton in its sample. Its antigen is still unknown. In the PCR, 60 Vbeta and 13 Jbeta primers were used. Assay used: immunoSEQ multiplex PCR; TCRdb lists only in-frame clones, some missing. Of about 140,000 clones in the sample, roughly 80% are singletons; the top ten hold around 4.1%. Sequenced: PBMCs. The clonotype was recovered from a man aged 35-49 years in good health and CMV-seropositive.

CDR3 sequence: CASFLREGDEQFF. CDR3 nucleotide sequence: TGCGCCAGCTTCCTTCGAGAGGGGGATGAGCAGTTCTTC. The V call is TRBV5-1, the J call TRBJ2-1, with D perhaps matching TRBD1 (6 bases). Germline CDR1 reads SGHRS; CDR2 reads YFSETQ. This CDR3 has 13 residues. Trimming took off 7 bases at V and 8 bases at J, with 16 bases between the two ends.